The T cell receptor beta chain under discussion was sequenced for a study of cytomegalovirus exposure and HLA in healthy donors. About this clone: The antigen is unknown.

The study's findings and limits: Accurate prediction of HLA-A and HLA-B alleles (for most subjects) was reportedly achieved from TCR beta sequences. Cytomegalovirus-associated TCR beta chains were listed, numbering some 180. Analysis performed later showed TCR beta chains linked to HLA being more clonally expanded than equally common others. Among the most significant clusters, several appeared linked to common viral pathogens in a later analysis.

CDR3 size: 16 residues. The germline CDR1 and CDR2 sequences are KGHSH and LQKENI. Trimming took off 4 bases at V and 2 bases at J, with 18 bases between the two ends. The study ran its PCR with 60 Vbeta and 13 Jbeta primers. Repertoires were generated with immunoSEQ multiplex PCR, while TCRdb's copy carries only in-frame clones and drops some. Here the sample spans some 120,000 clones, about 76% being singletons. This rearrangement joins TRBV18 to TRBJ2-7, with D possibly being TRBD1 (6 bases). The source of this sequence is a man in his forties or fifties in good health and CMV-seropositive. The sequenced sample consisted of PBMCs. This CDR3 is CASSLSTGAGTYEQYF. The CDR3 DNA follows: TGTGCCAGCTCACTATCGACAGGAGCCGGCACCTACGAGCAGTACTTC.